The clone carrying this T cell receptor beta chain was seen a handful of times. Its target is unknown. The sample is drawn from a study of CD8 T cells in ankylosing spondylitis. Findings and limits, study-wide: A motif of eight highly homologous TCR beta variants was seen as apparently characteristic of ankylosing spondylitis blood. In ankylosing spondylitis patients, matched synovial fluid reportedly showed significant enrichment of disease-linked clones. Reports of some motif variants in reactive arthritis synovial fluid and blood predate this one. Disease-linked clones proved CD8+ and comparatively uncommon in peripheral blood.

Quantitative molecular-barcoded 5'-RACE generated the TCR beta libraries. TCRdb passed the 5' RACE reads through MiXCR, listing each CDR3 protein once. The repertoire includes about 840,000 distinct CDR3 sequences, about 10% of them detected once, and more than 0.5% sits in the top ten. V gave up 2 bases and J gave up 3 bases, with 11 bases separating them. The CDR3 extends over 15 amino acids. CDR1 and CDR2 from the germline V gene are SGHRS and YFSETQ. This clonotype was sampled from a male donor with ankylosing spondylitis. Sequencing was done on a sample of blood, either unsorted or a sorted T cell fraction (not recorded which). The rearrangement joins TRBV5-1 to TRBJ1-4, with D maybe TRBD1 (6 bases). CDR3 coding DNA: TGCGCCAGCAGCTTAACGGACAGACCTAATGAAAAACTGTTTTTT. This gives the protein CASSLTDRPNEKLFF.